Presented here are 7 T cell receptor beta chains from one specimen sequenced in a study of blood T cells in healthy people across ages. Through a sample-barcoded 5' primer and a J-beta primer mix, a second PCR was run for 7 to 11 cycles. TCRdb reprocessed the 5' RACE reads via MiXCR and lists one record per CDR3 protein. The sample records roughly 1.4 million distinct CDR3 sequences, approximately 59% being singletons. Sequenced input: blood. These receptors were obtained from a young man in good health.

The DNA of the CDR3 is TGCAGTGCTGGGAGATTAGTACAAGGAAACATTCAGTACTTC. This sequence encodes CSAGRLVQGNIQYF. The V call is TRBV20-1, the J call TRBJ2-5, with TRBD2 as a possible D gene (5 bases). The J call is uncertain, as TRBJ2-4 better fits the DNA end. This CDR3 is 14 amino acids long. Germline V lookup: CDR1 DFQATT, CDR2 SNEGSKA (reference sequence).

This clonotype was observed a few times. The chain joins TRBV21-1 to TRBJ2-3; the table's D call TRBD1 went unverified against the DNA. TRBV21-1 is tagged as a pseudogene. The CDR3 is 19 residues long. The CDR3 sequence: CASSLGSLPGKTRGDTQYF. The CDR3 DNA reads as TGTGCCAGCAGCCTAGGCTCCCTGCCAGGGAAGACCCGGGGAGATACGCAGTATTTT.

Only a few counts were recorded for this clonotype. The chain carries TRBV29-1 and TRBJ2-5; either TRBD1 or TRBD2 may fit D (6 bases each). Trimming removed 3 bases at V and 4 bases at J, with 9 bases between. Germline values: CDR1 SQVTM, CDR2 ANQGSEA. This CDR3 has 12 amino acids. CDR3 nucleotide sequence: TGCAGCGTTGAGAAGGGGGGAGAGACCCAGTACTTC. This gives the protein CSVEKGGETQYF.

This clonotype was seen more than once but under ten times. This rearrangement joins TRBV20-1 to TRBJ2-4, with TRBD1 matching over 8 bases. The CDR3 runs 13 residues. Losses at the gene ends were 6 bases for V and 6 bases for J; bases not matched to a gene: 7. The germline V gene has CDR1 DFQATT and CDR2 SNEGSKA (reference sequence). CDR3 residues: CSAGTGGSNIQYF. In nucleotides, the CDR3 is TGCAGTGCCGGGACAGGAGGGTCAAACATTCAGTACTTC.

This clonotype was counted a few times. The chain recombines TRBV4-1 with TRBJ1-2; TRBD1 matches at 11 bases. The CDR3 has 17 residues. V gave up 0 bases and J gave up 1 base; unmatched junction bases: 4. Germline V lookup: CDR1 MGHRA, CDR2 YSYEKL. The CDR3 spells CASSQEGQGDYNYGYTF. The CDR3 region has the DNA TGCGCCAGCAGCCAAGAGGGACAGGGGGATTATAACTATGGCTACACCTTC.

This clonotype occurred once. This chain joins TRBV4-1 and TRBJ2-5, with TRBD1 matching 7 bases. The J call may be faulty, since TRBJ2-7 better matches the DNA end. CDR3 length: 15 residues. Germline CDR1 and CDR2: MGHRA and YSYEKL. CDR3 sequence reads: CASSHQRDSGYEQYF. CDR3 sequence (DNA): TGCGCCAGCAGCCACCAACGGGACAGTGGTTACGAGCAGTACTTC.

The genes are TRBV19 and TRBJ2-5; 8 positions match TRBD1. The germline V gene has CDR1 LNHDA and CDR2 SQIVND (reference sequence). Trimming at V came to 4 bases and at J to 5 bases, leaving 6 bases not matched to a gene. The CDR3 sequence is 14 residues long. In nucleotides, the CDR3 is TGTGCCAGTAGTAACGGACAGGGACGGGAGACCCAGTACTTC. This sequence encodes CASSNGQGRETQYF.